The clone carrying this TCR beta chain was seen more than once but under ten times. The sample belongs to a study of T-cell reconstitution after alpha-beta-depleted transplantation in children. Germline values: CDR1 DFQATT, CDR2 SNEGSKA (reference sequence). The ends lost 6 bases at V and 3 bases at J; junction bases unmatched: 11. The CDR3 consists of 14 residues. The TCRbeta library was prepared with unique molecular identifiers. Using its own MiXCR run on the PCR reads, TCRdb lists one record per CDR3 protein. In the table there are 250,000 to 300,000 distinct CDR3 sequences, 9.5% to 10% of which are singletons.

The chain couples TRBV20-1 to TRBJ2-7; TRBD1 matches 7 bases. The sequence derives from a human donor who donated a stem cell graft to a child with SCID. The sample consisted of PBMCs from the stem cell graft donor, taken from the stem cell graft. The CDR3 DNA follows: TGCAGTGCCGGGGACAGCGGTAGTTACTACGAGCAGTACTTC. It encodes CSAGDSGSYYEQYF.